Listed below are T cell receptor beta chains from one sample, sequenced in a study of blood T cell repertoires in COVID-19. Using immunoSEQ multiplex PCR, the repertoire was profiled, and TCRdb retains in-frame clones only, with some absent. The sample has over 200,000 clones, approximately 80% seen once. The material sequenced was PBMCs or T cells enriched from blood (not recorded which). These receptors all come from a man in his sixties who had recovered from COVID-19. Both conserved end residues are part of each CDR3. The D gene is left open where the match is weak. Not all rows give a size; the values are once, few, many and, for expanded clones, a class.

v_call	d_call	clone_size	j_call	cdr3_aa	cdr3_nt
TRBV2	TRBD1	NA	TRBJ1-4	CASRPSTGQSNEKLFF	TGTGCCAGCAGACCATCGACAGGGCAATCAAATGAAAAACTGTTTTTT
TRBV7-9	NA	once	TRBJ1-2	CASSPPGQFNYGYTF	TGTGCCAGCAGCCCACCGGGACAATTTAACTATGGCTACACCTTC
TRBV5-1	TRBD1	NA	TRBJ1-4	CASSFGQGAWEKLFF	TGCGCCAGCAGCTTCGGACAGGGGGCATGGGAAAAACTGTTTTTT
TRBV19	TRBD2	NA	TRBJ2-2	CASTTRGGNTGELFF	TGTGCCAGTACTACACGGGGGGGTAACACCGGGGAGCTGTTTTTT
TRBV6-5	NA	NA	TRBJ2-2	CASSYEERMNTGELFF	TGTGCCAGCAGTTATGAGGAACGGATGAACACCGGGGAGCTGTTTTTT
TRBV3-1/TRBV3-2	NA	once	TRBJ1-2	CASSSRGTHGYTF	TGTGCCAGCAGCTCTCGGGGGACCCATGGCTACACCTTC
TRBV27	NA	NA	TRBJ2-7	CASSSPARKYEQYF	TGTGCCAGCAGTTCCCCCGCCAGAAAGTACGAGCAGTACTTC
TRBV19	TRBD1	few	TRBJ1-5	CASSIEKTGGSANQPQHF	TGTGCCAGTAGTATAGAAAAGACAGGGGGAAGCGCAAATCAGCCCCAGCATTTT
TRBV20-1	TRBD1	NA	TRBJ2-1	CSASSVLLPGQGWWNEQFF	TGCAGTGCTAGTTCTGTATTGCTTCCCGGACAGGGTTGGTGGAATGAGCAGTTCTTC
TRBV15	NA	NA	TRBJ2-1	CATSRDLYSNNEQFF	TGTGCCACCAGCAGAGATCTGTACAGTAACAATGAGCAGTTCTTC
TRBV18	NA	NA	TRBJ2-2	CASSPPTGPNTGELFF	TGTGCCAGCTCACCACCGACAGGTCCGAACACCGGGGAGCTGTTTTTT
TRBV20-1	NA	NA	TRBJ1-1	CSASRGVSTEAFF	TGCAGTGCTAGTCGGGGGGTGTCCACTGAAGCTTTCTTT
TRBV19	NA	once	TRBJ2-5	CASTGRAGETQYF	TGTGCCAGTACTGGCAGGGCAGGGGAGACCCAGTACTTC
TRBV19	TRBD1	NA	TRBJ1-5	CASSRRGTGSYQPQHF	TGTGCCAGTAGTCGTCGGGGGACAGGGAGTTATCAGCCCCAGCATTTT
TRBV10-1	NA	NA	TRBJ1-5	CASRGFGGIGQPQHF	TGCGCCAGCAGAGGGTTTGGGGGGATCGGACAGCCCCAGCATTTT
TRBV5-1	TRBD1	NA	TRBJ1-1	CASSFTGEDTEAFF	TGCGCCAGCAGCTTCACAGGGGAAGACACTGAAGCTTTCTTT
TRBV12-2	NA	NA	TRBJ1-3	CASRFPGYTIYF	TGTGCAAGTCGCTTTCCCGGGTACACCATATATTTT
TRBV27	NA	NA	TRBJ1-2	CASSPSRTAYGYTF	TGTGCCAGCAGCCCTTCGCGAACCGCTTATGGCTACACCTTC
TRBV19	NA	NA	TRBJ1-2	CASSIAGGNYGYTF	TGTGCCAGTAGTATAGCGGGGGGAAACTATGGCTACACCTTC
TRBV18	NA	NA	TRBJ1-6	CASSPSAAYNSPLHF	TGTGCCAGCTCACCTTCGGCGGCCTATAATTCACCCCTCCACTTT
TRBV13	TRBD1	NA	TRBJ1-1	CASSSRQGEAFF	TGTGCCAGCAGTTCCCGACAGGGTGAAGCTTTCTTT
TRBV6-5	NA	NA	TRBJ1-4	CASSRTGSIEKLFF	TGTGCCAGCAGTCGGACGGGAAGTATTGAAAAACTGTTTTTT
TRBV7-2	NA	NA	TRBJ2-1	CASSVLGYNEQFF	TGTGCCAGCAGCGTGCTAGGATACAATGAGCAGTTCTTC
TRBV27	NA	few	TRBJ1-1	CASSLRGGLTEAFF	TGTGCCAGCAGTTTACGGGGAGGGTTAACTGAAGCTTTCTTT
TRBV9	NA	NA	TRBJ1-1	CASSVARSNTEAFF	TGTGCCAGCAGCGTAGCCAGATCCAACACTGAAGCTTTCTTT
TRBV20-1	NA	NA	TRBJ1-1	CSASRGSLNTEAFF	TGCAGTGCTAGTAGGGGATCCTTGAACACTGAAGCTTTCTTT
TRBV3-1/TRBV3-2	TRBD1	NA	TRBJ1-2	CASSQTGGPSYGYTF	TGTGCCAGCAGCCAGACAGGGGGCCCTTCCTATGGCTACACCTTC
TRBV28	NA	NA	TRBJ1-2	CATNARGFNGYTF	TGTGCCACCAACGCCAGGGGCTTCAATGGCTACACCTTC
TRBV5-1	TRBD2	NA	TRBJ2-3	CASSNGLAGESDTQYF	TGCGCCAGCAGCAACGGGCTAGCGGGGGAGTCGGATACGCAGTATTTT
TRBV7-8	TRBD1	NA	TRBJ2-3	CASSGPGQGAGDTQYF	TGTGCCAGCAGCGGACCGGGACAGGGGGCAGGAGATACGCAGTATTTT
TRBV5-6	TRBD1	NA	TRBJ1-2	CASSSGTDYGYTF	TGTGCCAGCAGTTCAGGGACAGACTATGGCTACACCTTC
TRBV4-3	NA	NA	TRBJ1-2	CASSQDLAGDGYTF	TGCGCCAGCAGCCAAGATTTGGCAGGGGACGGCTACACCTTC
TRBV7-9	TRBD1	NA	TRBJ2-6	CASSPTGVGSGANVLTF	TGTGCCAGCAGCCCGACAGGGGTCGGCTCTGGGGCCAACGTCCTGACTTTC
TRBV5-6	NA	NA	TRBJ1-1	CASSKAQKNTEAFF	TGTGCCAGCAGTAAGGCACAGAAGAACACTGAAGCTTTCTTT
TRBV2	NA	NA	TRBJ1-2	CASSEAWAFSGYTF	TGTGCCAGCAGTGAAGCATGGGCATTCTCTGGCTACACCTTC
TRBV3-1/TRBV3-2	TRBD1	NA	TRBJ1-6	CASSHGQDNSPLHF	TGTGCCAGCAGCCACGGACAGGATAATTCACCCCTCCACTTT
TRBV10-3	NA	NA	TRBJ1-1	CAARTTQDTEAFF	TGTGCCGCACGAACAACTCAGGACACTGAAGCTTTCTTT
TRBV9	NA	once	TRBJ2-7	CASSAGLSYEQYF	TGTGCCAGCAGCGCGGGTCTTAGCTACGAGCAGTACTTC
TRBV5-1	TRBD2	NA	TRBJ2-1	CASSTRLALSSYNEQFF	TGCGCCAGCAGCACCAGACTAGCGTTGAGCTCCTACAATGAGCAGTTCTTC
TRBV24-1	TRBD1	NA	TRBJ1-1	CATSDPGQGLFF	TGTGCCACCAGTGACCCGGGACAGGGATTGTTCTTT